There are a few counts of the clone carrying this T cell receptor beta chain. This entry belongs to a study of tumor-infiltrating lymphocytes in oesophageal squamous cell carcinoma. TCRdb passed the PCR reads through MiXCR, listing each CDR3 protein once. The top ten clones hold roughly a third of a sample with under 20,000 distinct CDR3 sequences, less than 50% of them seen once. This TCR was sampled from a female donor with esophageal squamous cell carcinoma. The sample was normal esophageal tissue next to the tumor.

In DNA form, the CDR3 reads TGTGCCAGCAGCTTATCCATAGCGGGAGGGCATGGGGAGACCCAGTACTTC. This codes for CASSLSIAGGHGETQYF. The chain combines TRBV7-4 with TRBJ2-5; 11 nucleotides match TRBD2. The CDR3 covers 17 residues. The J segment lost 5 bases and the V segment lost 2 bases, leaving 10 bases of the junction unmatched. Germline CDR1 SGHVT, CDR2 SQSDAQ.